This passage covers 17 T cell receptor beta chains from one sample sequenced in a study of CD8+CD57+ T cells in acquired aplastic anemia. Researchers used genomic DNA as the template to profile TCR beta VDJ and CDR3. TCRdb independently ran MiXCR on the reads; one entry per CDR3 protein. The data show hundreds of thousands of distinct CDR3 sequences, with 45% to 70% seen just once and roughly 8% held by the top ten. The specimen was sorted CD4+, CD8+, or CD8+CD57+ T cells (not recorded which) from PBMCs. The source is a human donor with severe aplastic anemia or a healthy control (not recorded which).

The chain combines TRBV20-1 with TRBJ2-7; 11 bases align to TRBD2. Germline values: CDR1 DFQATT, CDR2 SNEGSKA (reference sequence). Germline trimming cut 5 bases from V and 4 bases from J; bases unmatched to any gene: 13. This CDR3 region has 16 residues. DNA of the CDR3: TGCAGTGCTGCACGTGGGACTAGCGGAGATGGATACGAGCAGTACTTC. Translating gives CSAARGTSGDGYEQYF.

A word on this clonotype: The junction shows a germline mismatch at one end, possibly a read error. J is TRBJ2-3 and V is TRBV5-1; the D is unclear. This CDR3 has 12 amino acids. CDR1 SGHRS and CDR2 YFSETQ come from the germline V gene. In DNA form, the CDR3 reads TGTGCCAGCAGCCAACCCACAGATACGCAGTATTTT. Protein sequence: CASSQPTDTQYF.

This clonotype was recorded only once. The chain combines TRBV7-6 with TRBJ2-7; TRBD1 agrees at 7 bases. The CDR3 spans 14 residues. V shed 9 bases, J shed 0 bases, and the junction held 8 bases outside the gene matches. The germline V gene has CDR1 SGHVS and CDR2 FNYEAQ. The CDR3 DNA is TGTGCCAGTCGCGACAGGGCATCCTCCTACGAGCAGTACTTC. It specifies CASRDRASSYEQYF.

This chain links TRBV9 with TRBJ2-5; a possible D gene is TRBD1 (5 bases). From germline, CDR1 is SGDLS and CDR2 YYNGEE. The CDR3 spans 14 residues. Trimming stripped 2 bases from V and 2 bases from J, with 10 bases between. As DNA, the CDR3 is TGTGCCAGCAGCGTCACAGGAGTACAAGAGACCCAGTACTTC. As protein: CASSVTGVQETQYF. Combining the CDR3 with reference TRBV9 and TRBJ2-5 gives the whole variable domain DSGVTQTPKHLITATGQRVTLRCSPRSGDLSVYWYQQSLDQGLQFLIQYYNGEERAKGNILERFSAQQFPDLHSELNLSSLELGDSALYFCASSVTGVQETQYFGPGTRLLVL.

Comment on this clonotype: Sequence at one end of the junction differs from germline and may be a read error. V gene TRBV20-1 combines with J gene TRBJ2-5, with 10 bases matching TRBD1. The germline V gene encodes CDR1 DFQATT and CDR2 SNEGSKA (reference sequence). This CDR3 has 14 amino acids. CDR3 amino acids: CSAADRGRSETLYF. As DNA, the CDR3 is TGCAGTGCTGCCGACAGGGGGCGGTCAGAGACCCTGTACTTC.

This clonotype came up many times. The chain combines TRBV4-3 with TRBJ2-3, with D possibly being TRBD2 (5 bases). Germline loops: CDR1 LGHNA, CDR2 YSLEER. The CDR3 sequence is 14 residues long. V dropped 1 base and J dropped 6 bases, with 11 bases sitting between them. The CDR3 here is CASSQGTGSDTQYF. The CDR3, as DNA: TGCGCCAGCAGCCAAGGGACTGGTTCCGATACGCAGTATTTT.

Of note for this clonotype: An end of the junction does not agree with germline; a read error may underlie this. The rearrangement joins TRBV2 to TRBJ2-1; D gene unclear. Germline-derived CDR1 and CDR2 are SNHLY and FYNNEI. The CDR3 consists of 14 residues. The CDR3 sequence: CASTGQFGITEQSF. The CDR3 nucleotides read TGTGCCAGCACGGGCCAATTTGGGATAACTGAGCAGTCCTTC.

As concerns this clonotype: A read error is possible here, since a much larger clone lies one base away. The genes are TRBV19 and TRBJ1-3; unclear D gene. The CDR3 length is 14 residues. The V end lost 7 bases, the J end lost 3 bases, and 13 bases lay between the germline ends. Germline V CDR1 and CDR2: LNHDA, SQIVND (reference sequence). CDR3 nucleotides: TGTGCCAGTATAAAGCCCCGGCTTGGAAACACCATATATTTT. Translation: CASIKPRLGNTIYF.

This clonotype was recorded a few times. The rearrangement joins TRBV2 to TRBJ1-1; possible D gene TRBD1, 5 bases. The CDR3 contains 16 residues. V was cut by 3 bases and J by 0 bases, with 14 bases left in between. The germline V gene has CDR1 SNHLY and CDR2 FYNNEI. The DNA for the CDR3 is TGTGCCAGCAGTGATTGGGGGGACTCCATGAACACTGAAGCTTTCTTT. This encodes CASSDWGDSMNTEAFF.

This clonotype was detected many times. The chain links TRBV10-3 to TRBJ2-7, with D tentatively TRBD1 (5 bases). V dropped 2 bases and J dropped 4 bases, with 6 bases sitting between them. This CDR3 is 12 amino acids long. Per the germline V gene, CDR1 is ENHRY and CDR2 is SYGVKD. Here the CDR3 reads CAISEQGYEQYF. In DNA, the CDR3 is TGTGCCATCAGTGAGCAGGGTTACGAGCAGTACTTC.

This chain connects TRBV5-1 to TRBJ2-1, with a tentative D call TRBD2 (6 bases). The V and J ends lost 4 bases and 5 bases respectively, with 16 bases between them. Germline loops: CDR1 SGHRS, CDR2 YFSETQ. This CDR3 comprises 15 residues. The chain's CDR3 is CASSQGLQPHNEQFF. CDR3 nucleotides: TGCGCCAGCAGCCAGGGACTCCAACCCCACAATGAGCAGTTCTTC.

The genes are TRBV19 and TRBJ1-1, with D tentatively TRBD1 (5 bases). Germline V gene data show CDR1 as LNHDA and CDR2 as SQIVND (reference sequence). The V end was cut by 4 bases, the J end by 10 bases, with 16 bases between. There are 13 residues in the CDR3. In DNA, the CDR3 is TGTGCCAGTAGTACAGTAGCGGGGCAGTCAGCTTTCTTT. Translated, it gives CASSTVAGQSAFF. Complete variable domain (other parts from reference TRBV19 and TRBJ1-1): DGGITQSPKYLFRKEGQNVTLSCEQNLNHDAMYWYRQDPGQGLRLIYYSQIVNDFQKGDIAEGYSVSREKKESFPLTVTSAQKNPTAFYLCASSTVAGQSAFFGQGTRLTVV.

The CDR3: CASSKVPSGSKEQYF. The CDR3 DNA is TGTGCCAGCAGTAAGGTCCCTAGCGGGAGTAAGGAGCAGTACTTC. The chain is built from TRBV7-3 and TRBJ2-7, with 10 bases identical to TRBD2. V lost 6 bases, J lost 7 bases, and 12 bases stayed unmatched. CDR1 is SGHTA, CDR2 FQGTGA, per germline. This CDR3 spans 15 amino acids.

This clonotype was found a few times. This chain uses TRBV10-2 with TRBJ2-1, with 13 nucleotides matching TRBD2. CDR1 and CDR2 from the germline V gene are WSHSY and SAAADI. The J segment lost 6 bases and the V segment lost 3 bases, leaving 5 bases of the junction unmatched. This CDR3 has 16 amino acids. In DNA, the CDR3 is TGCGCCAGCAGTGATCGGGGACTAGCGGGACTCAATGAGCAGTTCTTC. It is translated as CASSDRGLAGLNEQFF.

J is TRBJ2-7 and V is TRBV24-1; no firm D call. The CDR3 runs 16 residues. Germline V lookup: CDR1 KGHDR, CDR2 SFDVKD. Trimming left V 3 bases short and J 1 base short, with 15 bases between. CDR3 sequence reads: CATSDTRGGPSYEQYF. DNA for the CDR3: TGTGCCACCAGTGATACCCGAGGCGGCCCGTCCTACGAGCAGTACTTC.

The chain has TRBV4-1 and TRBJ1-6, with D unclear. CDR1 and CDR2 (germline): MGHRA, YSYEKL. V lost 2 bases and J 14 bases, leaving 16 bases between the germline ends. This CDR3 region has 14 residues. The DNA of the CDR3 is TGCGCCAGCAGCCAAAGTGGGATCGTAGGGACCCTCCACTTT. It translates to CASSQSGIVGTLHF.

Of note for this clonotype: The junction does not match germline at one end; this may be a read error. This chain joins TRBV18 and TRBJ2-6; D gene uncertain. This CDR3 comprises 13 residues. CDR1 and CDR2 (germline): KGHSH, LQKENI. CDR3 region: CASPPAGANVLTF. The CDR3 coding sequence is TGTGCCAGCCCACCTGCCGGGGCCAACGTCCTGACTTTC.